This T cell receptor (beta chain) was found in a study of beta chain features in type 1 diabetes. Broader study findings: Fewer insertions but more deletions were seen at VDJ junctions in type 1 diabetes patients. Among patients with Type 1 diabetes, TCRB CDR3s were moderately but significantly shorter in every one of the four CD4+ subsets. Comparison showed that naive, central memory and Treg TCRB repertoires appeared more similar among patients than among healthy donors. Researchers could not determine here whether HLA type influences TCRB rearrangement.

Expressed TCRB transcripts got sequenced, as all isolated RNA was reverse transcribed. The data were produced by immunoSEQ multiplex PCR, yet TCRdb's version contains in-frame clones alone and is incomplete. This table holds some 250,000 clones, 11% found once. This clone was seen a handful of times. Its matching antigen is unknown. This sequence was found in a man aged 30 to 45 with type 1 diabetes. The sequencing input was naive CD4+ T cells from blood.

The CDR3 DNA reads TGTGCCAGCAGCTTGCGACAGAACTATGGCTACACCTTC. Protein: CASSLRQNYGYTF. The V call is TRBV7-2, the J call TRBJ1-2, with a possible D match to TRBD1 (5 bases). V was shortened by 3 bases and J by 2 bases, with 7 bases between the two germline ends. The CDR3 is 13 amino acids. Germline loops: CDR1 SGHTA, CDR2 FQGNSA.